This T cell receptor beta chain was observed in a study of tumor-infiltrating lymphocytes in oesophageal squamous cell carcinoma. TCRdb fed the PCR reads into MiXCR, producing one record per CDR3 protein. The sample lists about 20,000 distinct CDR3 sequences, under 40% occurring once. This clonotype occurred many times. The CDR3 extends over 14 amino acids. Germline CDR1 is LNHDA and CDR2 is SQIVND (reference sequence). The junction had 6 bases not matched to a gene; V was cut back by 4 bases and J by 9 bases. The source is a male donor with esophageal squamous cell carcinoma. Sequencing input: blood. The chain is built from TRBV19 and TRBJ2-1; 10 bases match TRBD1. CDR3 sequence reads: CASSRDRGLVEQFF. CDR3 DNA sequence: TGTGCCAGTAGTAGGGACAGGGGATTAGTTGAGCAGTTCTTC.